The 18 T cell receptor beta chains given below trace back to one sample, sequenced in a study of OX40 agonist ivuxolimab in advanced cancers. Assay used: immunoSEQ multiplex PCR; TCRdb lists only in-frame clones, some missing. The sample contains about 81,000 clones, around four fifths of which appear only once. The specimen was CD4+ or CD8+ T cells sorted from blood, collected in a trial of the OX40 agonist ivuxolimab. The origin of the receptors is an adult with an advanced solid tumor such as melanoma, head and neck, liver or kidney cancer.

This clone was found a few times. CDR3 nucleotides: TGTGCCAGCAGTCCCCCGAGCGGTGGCTACACCTTC. Encoded protein: CASSPPSGGYTF. The rearrangement links TRBV28 to TRBJ1-2, with no clear D. Trimming pared 5 bases from V and 7 bases from J, leaving 11 bases between. CDR1 is MDHEN and CDR2 is SYDVKM in the germline V gene. The CDR3 is made up of 12 amino acids.

The chain combines TRBV18 with TRBJ1-1; D possibly corresponds to TRBD1 (6 bases). Trimming left V 3 bases short and J 0 bases short, with 8 bases between. Germline-derived CDR1 and CDR2 are KGHSH and LQKENI. The CDR3 sequence is 14 residues long. The CDR3, as DNA: TGTGCCAGCTCACCGGGACACATGAACACTGAAGCTTTCTTT. Amino acids: CASSPGHMNTEAFF.

This clone was counted once. The gene calls are TRBV28 and TRBJ1-5; D is unresolved. This CDR3 has 15 residues. Trimming left V 3 bases short and J 2 bases short, with 11 bases between. CDR1 and CDR2 (germline): MDHEN, SYDVKM. CDR3 sequence reads: CASSFPTEGNQPQHF. The CDR3 DNA reads as TGTGCCAGCAGTTTTCCCACCGAGGGCAATCAGCCCCAGCATTTT.

This sequence joins TRBV19 and TRBJ2-4; TRBD2 might be the D (5 bases). The V end lost 0 bases, the J end lost 0 bases, and 9 bases lay between the germline ends. This CDR3 is 16 amino acids long. CDR1 is LNHDA, CDR2 SQIVND, per germline (reference sequence). CDR3 coding DNA: TGTGCCAGTAGTATAGACCCCGGACTAGCCAAAAACATTCAGTACTTC. Its translation: CASSIDPGLAKNIQYF.

This clone appeared once. V gene TRBV4-1 combines with J gene TRBJ1-4; D call uncertain. Per germline, CDR1 MGHRA and CDR2 YSYEKL. Trimming removed 3 bases from V and 4 bases from J, with 0 bases in between. This CDR3 has 11 amino acids. CDR3 loop: CASSHNEKLFF. In DNA form, the CDR3 reads TGCGCCAGCAGCCATAATGAAAAACTGTTTTTT.

The chain uses TRBV18 and TRBJ1-5; D uncertain. The germline V and J ends were trimmed by 2 bases and 3 bases, with 8 bases remaining between them. Germline loops: CDR1 KGHSH, CDR2 LQKENI. There are 14 residues in the CDR3. The CDR3 DNA follows: TGTGCCAGCTCACCAGGGCGGAACAATCAGCCCCAGCATTTT. Translation: CASSPGRNNQPQHF.

The rearrangement links TRBV2 to TRBJ1-1; D is possibly TRBD1 (5 bases). V lost 11 bases, J lost 4 bases, and 14 bases lay in between. Germline CDR1 SNHLY, CDR2 FYNNEI. The CDR3 sequence is 12 residues long. In nucleotides, the CDR3 is TGTGCCCCCCAGGTCAGGGCCACTGAAGCTTTCTTT. Protein product: CAPQVRATEAFF.

V gene TRBV28 combines with J gene TRBJ2-1; 7 bases align to TRBD2. This CDR3 is 11 amino acids long. Germline V lookup: CDR1 MDHEN, CDR2 SYDVKM. V lost 10 bases and J lost 8; bases outside the gene matches: 5. The CDR3 DNA sequence: TGTGCCACTCAGCGGGACTATGAGCAGTTCTTC. Amino acids: CATQRDYEQFF. Full variable domain (outside the CDR3, taken from reference TRBV28 and TRBJ2-1): DVKVTQSSRYLVKRTGEKVFLECVQDMDHENMFWYRQDPGLGLRLIYFSYDVKMKEKGDIPEGYSVSREKKERFSLILESASTNQTSMYLCATQRDYEQFFGPGTRLTVL.

This clone was counted between two and nine times. The rearrangement joins TRBV7-8 to TRBJ1-5; no clear D. Looked up from germline, CDR1 is SGHVS and CDR2 is FQNEAQ. V dropped 8 bases and J dropped 2 bases, with 10 bases sitting between them. The CDR3 runs 13 residues. The CDR3 region is CASAVAGNQPQHF. CDR3 in DNA: TGTGCCAGCGCGGTGGCAGGCAATCAGCCCCAGCATTTT.

The chain carries TRBV5-4 and TRBJ2-5; 9 nucleotides match TRBD2. This CDR3 is 16 amino acids long. Germline CDR1 reads SGHNT; CDR2 reads YYREEE (reference sequence). V dropped 4 bases and J dropped 5; count of bases not matched to a gene: 12. The CDR3 loop is CASSRDGRGGMETQYF. Here the CDR3 DNA reads TGTGCCAGCAGCCGGGATGGGCGGGGGGGCATGGAGACCCAGTACTTC.

This rearrangement joins TRBV7-9 to TRBJ2-3; unclear D gene. V was cut by 1 base and J by 2 bases, with 13 bases left in between. The CDR3 runs to 16 residues. Germline V CDR1 and CDR2: SEHNR, FQNEAQ (reference sequence). CDR3 residues: CASSLVGQITTDTQYF. The DNA for the CDR3 is TGTGCCAGCAGCTTAGTGGGTCAGATCACCACAGATACGCAGTATTTT.

This clone was counted only a few times. The chain has TRBV19 and TRBJ2-1; 8 bases agree with TRBD2. Germline lookup yields CDR1 LNHDA and CDR2 SQIVND (reference sequence). The CDR3 totals 14 residues. V was clipped by 7 bases and J by 2 bases; unmatched bases: 4. As DNA, the CDR3 is TGTGCCAGTACCACTAGCGGAGCCTACAATGAGCAGTTCTTC. The encoded protein is CASTTSGAYNEQFF.

The chain combines TRBV5-1 with TRBJ2-3; 11 nucleotides match TRBD2. This CDR3 has 16 amino acids. The V gene's germline CDR1 is SGHRS and CDR2 YFSETQ. V was clipped by 3 bases and J by 1 base; unmatched bases: 4. CDR3 residues: CASSSLAGAGTDTQYF. The DNA of the CDR3 is TGCGCCAGCAGCTCACTAGCGGGGGCAGGCACAGATACGCAGTATTTT.

The gene calls are TRBV29-1 and TRBJ1-3, with a weak D call TRBD1 (5 bases). Germline CDR1 SQVTM, CDR2 ANQGSEA. The CDR3 is made up of 18 amino acids. Trimming took 5 bases from V and 0 from J, leaving 23 bases between them. In DNA, the CDR3 is TGCAGCGTTTGGGGTGGGGGAAGATCCCCCTTCTCTGGAAACACCATATATTTT. Translation gives CSVWGGGRSPFSGNTIYF.

This rearrangement joins TRBV27 to TRBJ1-2; TRBD1 is a possible D gene (5 bases). Germline V gene data show CDR1 as MNHEY and CDR2 as SMNVEV (reference sequence). CDR3 length equals 14 residues. V was clipped by 5 bases and J by 5 bases, with 15 bases between them. CDR3 residues: CASSPRDVRYGYTF. CDR3 in DNA: TGTGCCAGCAGTCCGAGGGACGTGAGGTATGGCTACACCTTC.

V gene TRBV15 combines with J gene TRBJ2-1, with 9 nucleotides matching TRBD1. CDR1 LNHNV and CDR2 YYDKDF come from the germline V gene (reference sequence). J gave up 8 bases and V 4 bases, and 3 bases lay outside the gene matches. There are 13 residues in the CDR3. CDR3 coding DNA: TGTGCCACCAGCAAGGACAGGGGTGATGAGCAGTTCTTC. Protein product: CATSKDRGDEQFF.

The chain links TRBV19 to TRBJ2-3; 9 bases fit TRBD1. The V gene's germline CDR1 is LNHDA and CDR2 SQIVND (reference sequence). There are 16 residues in the CDR3. V dropped 3 bases and J dropped 4; count of bases not matched to a gene: 8. The CDR3 coding sequence is TGTGCCAGTAGTATTCTGGGGACAGGGAAGGCAGATACGCAGTATTTT. Translated: CASSILGTGKADTQYF.

Written as DNA, the CDR3 is TGTGCCTGGAGCGACGGACAGGGGGCCCGTGAGCAGTTCTTC. Its protein product is CAWSDGQGAREQFF. The chain employs TRBV30 and TRBJ2-1, with 11 bases fitting TRBD1. V lost 3 bases and J lost 9; bases outside the gene matches: 7. Germline-derived CDR1 and CDR2 are GTSNPN and SVGIG (reference sequence). The CDR3 is 14 amino acids.